This T cell receptor beta chain came from a study of PD-L1 blockade in urothelial cancer. Study information: Patients' atezolizumab regimen, 1,200 mg intravenously every 3 weeks, began around 2014. T cell content in blood samples showed a median of 141,255.

Germline CDR1 is SGHRS and CDR2 is YFSETQ. The CDR3 totals 15 residues. V lost 4 bases and J 3 bases, leaving 13 bases between the germline ends. The time point here: pretreatment peripheral blood. Details on this clone: What it recognizes is unknown.

Data came from immunoSEQ multiplex PCR; TCRdb stores just in-frame clones and leaves some out. The data contain about 50,000 clones, about four fifths of them singletons. Study results and limitations: Durable-benefit patients had greater expansion of tumor-associated blood clones at 3 weeks.

The sequenced sample was PBMCs, obtained around atezolizumab (anti-PD-L1) treatment. The clonotype comes from a man aged 65 to 79 with urothelial cancer. The chain uses TRBV5-1 and TRBJ2-2; D is perhaps TRBD1 (7 bases). CDR3 in amino acids: CASSVQGGDTGELFF. The CDR3, as DNA: TGCGCCAGCAGCGTCCAGGGGGGCGACACCGGGGAGCTGTTTTTT.